This TCR beta chain originates from a study of blood T cells in healthy people across ages (dated by TCRdb to the mid-2010s). Describing the broader study: In model experiments, template switching captured about one uniquely barcoded TCR beta cDNA molecule for every two T cells. To track age-related changes in TCR beta repertoire diversity, the study relied on deep sequencing normalized with unique cDNA molecular identifiers. The study analyzed two additional independent replicas of 1 million unique cDNA reads from the same blood draw for two donors, one aged 18 to 29 and one aged 80 or older. Donors were grouped into four age groups: young (average approximately 15 years), middle-aged (approximately 41), aged (around 56) and long-lived (about 82). The investigation overall reported the following: Estimates of total diversity based on one million sequenced T cells were regarded as lower bounds and as underestimates. The long-lived group showed more naive CD4+ T cells, fewer expanded clones and increased TCR diversity than the aged group, suggesting age selection. There was a strong correlation between observed TCR beta diversity and the percentage of naive T cells measured by flow cytometry. Since profiling was done on bulk unsorted PBMCs, naive and antigen-experienced compartments could not be conclusively compared. Because the CMV infection status of the donors was unknown, age-related changes in expanded clonotypes may potentially have been confounded. Observed TCR beta diversity per million T cells fell roughly linearly with age, and a significant reduction was already apparent by age about 38.

The CDR3 runs 15 amino acids, cysteine and phenylalanine included. The entry retains the CDR3 DNA only, 45 bases that are in frame from base 1. CDR1 is given as SGHAT and CDR2 as FQNNGV, both from the germline V gene. V is reduced by 5 bases and J by 2 bases, leaving a spacing of 13 bases between them. The library was built by means of 5' RACE. The instrument was an Illumina HiSeq 2500. A second about 7 to 11 cycle PCR used a sample-barcoded 5' primer and a J-beta primer mix. Each TCR beta cDNA molecule received a unique molecular identifier from a template-switch 5' adaptor carrying 12 random nucleotides. At least 2.5 million CDR3-containing paired-end reads were obtained from each sample. The Mint cDNA synthesis kit, primed by a TRBC-specific oligonucleotide, was used to synthesize first-strand cDNA from all RNA. Following uracil-DNA glycosylase treatment, a first 18-cycle PCR with universal primers M1SS and BC2_uni_R was performed on all cDNA. As for how the authors treated the data: For normalization, 1 million high-quality reads were randomly selected from each sample, with every read carrying a distinct molecular identifier. Reads with shared molecular identifiers were discarded instead of being binned into consensus sequences. MiTCR, run with a Q25 quality threshold and the strictest error-elimination algorithm, handled CDR3 identification, clonotype clustering and error correction. Lower-bound total TCR beta diversity was estimated with a nonparametric unseen species model using Euler transformation. Using fastp at Q25 and MiXCR, TCRdb reprocessed the public reads and kept productive beta chains. Rows with one shared CDR3 protein collapse into an entry with the most common genes and DNA. TCRdb, rather than the study authors, made the V and J calls. This sample comprises about 800,000 distinct CDR3 sequences, more than 20% of them detected only once. The ten largest make up approximately 3.7% of the sample.

The roughly 39 donors, aged roughly 6 to 95 years, were systemically healthy Caucasian individuals from Russia. Roughly 10 milliliters of peripheral blood were drawn from each donor into EDTA-treated Vacutainer tubes. Ficoll-Paque density-gradient centrifugation was used to isolate PBMCs, with at least 7 million per sample. Trizol reagent was used to extract total RNA from the PBMCs, yielding at least 6 micrograms per sample. The percentages of naive CD45RAhigh/CD27high T cells were determined by flow cytometry on a PBMC aliquot from every donor. As for this clonotype: This clone's antigen is unknown. No base-level quality is on record; no much larger clone is a single base apart.

The sample also formed part of further work on T cells of mothers and their children. According to the second study: Donors were nine systemically healthy Caucasian individuals: three mothers and their six children. cDNA synthesis used all of the extracted RNA, with approximately 1.4 ug of RNA in each 15 ul reaction. In the second PCR, the M1S primer introduced both the sample barcodes and 2-4 random nucleotides. Over 9.5 million TCR beta CDR3 reads were obtained for each mother, and millions of reads were obtained for each child. Thymic selection similarly shapes TCR recombination output in related and unrelated pairs, with minor effect from inherited differences. Normalized repertoire overlap was always found to be slightly, but never significantly, higher in related mother-child pairs than in unrelated mother-child pairs. With a sensitivity of approximately 92 clones per million clonotypes, no persistent microchimeric T cell clones were detected. The study used deep NGS to compare TCR beta repertoires of mothers and children, seeking features distinguishing related mother-child pairs from unrelated individuals. The mean age was roughly 40 +/- 4 years for the mothers and around 11 +/- 4 years for the children. After adapters were ligated using NEBNext reagents, the libraries underwent 100+100 nt paired-end sequencing on an Illumina HiSeq 2000. To prevent cross-contamination, the mother and child libraries were prepared a month apart and were sequenced in separate runs. Each donor had between 500,000 and 2,000,000 distinct TCR beta clonotypes identified. Naive TCR beta clonotypes were estimated from low-frequency clonotypes matched to each donor's FACS-determined naive share, without sorting.

Sequencing was carried out using blood. The sequence came from a boy between 10 and 17 years old in good health. The chain is encoded by TRBV11-2 joined to TRBJ2-1; the D gene is possibly TRBD1 or TRBD2, each agreeing over 5 bases. The DNA sequence follows: TGTGCCAGCAGCGGACCGGGACGTACCTACAATGAGCAGTTCTTC. Its protein product is CASSGPGRTYNEQFF.